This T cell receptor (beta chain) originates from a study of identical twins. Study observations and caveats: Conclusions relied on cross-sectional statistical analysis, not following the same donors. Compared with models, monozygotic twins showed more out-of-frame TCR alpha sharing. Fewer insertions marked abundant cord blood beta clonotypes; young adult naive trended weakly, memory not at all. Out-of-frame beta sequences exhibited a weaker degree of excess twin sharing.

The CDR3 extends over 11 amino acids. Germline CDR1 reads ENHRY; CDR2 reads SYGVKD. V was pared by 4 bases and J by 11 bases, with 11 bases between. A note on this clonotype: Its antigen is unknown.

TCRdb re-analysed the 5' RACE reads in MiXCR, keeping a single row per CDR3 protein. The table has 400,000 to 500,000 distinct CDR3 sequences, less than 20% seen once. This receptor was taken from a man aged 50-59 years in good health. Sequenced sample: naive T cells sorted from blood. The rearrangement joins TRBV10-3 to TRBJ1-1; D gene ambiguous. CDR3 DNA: TGTGCCATCAGTGTTGGGAAGGCGGCTTTCTTT. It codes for CAISVGKAAFF.